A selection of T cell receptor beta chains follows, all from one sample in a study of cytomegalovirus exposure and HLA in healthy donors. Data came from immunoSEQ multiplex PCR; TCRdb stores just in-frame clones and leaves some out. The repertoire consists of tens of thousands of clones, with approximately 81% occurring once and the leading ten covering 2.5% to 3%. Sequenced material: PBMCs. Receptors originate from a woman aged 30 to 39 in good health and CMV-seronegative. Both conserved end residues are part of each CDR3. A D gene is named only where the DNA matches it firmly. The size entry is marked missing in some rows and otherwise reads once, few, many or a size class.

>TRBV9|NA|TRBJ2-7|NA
CASSPTGTLDEQYF
TGTGCCAGCAGCCCCACAGGGACCTTAGACGAGCAGTACTTC
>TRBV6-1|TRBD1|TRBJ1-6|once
CASSVDPGQVFSPLHF
TGTGCCAGCAGTGTTGACCCGGGACAGGTCTTTTCACCCCTCCACTTT
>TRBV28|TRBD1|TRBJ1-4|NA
CASSPPGTDLNEKLFF
TGTGCCAGCAGTCCTCCCGGGACAGATTTAAATGAAAAACTGTTTTTT
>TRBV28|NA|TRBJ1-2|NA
CASSVPGQIYGYTF
TGTGCCAGCAGTGTACCAGGACAGATCTATGGCTACACCTTC
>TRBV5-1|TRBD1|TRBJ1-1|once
CASSFGTGGTEAFF
TGCGCCAGCAGCTTTGGGACAGGGGGTACTGAAGCTTTCTTT
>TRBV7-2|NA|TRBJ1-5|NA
CASSQGNNQPQHF
TGTGCCAGCAGTCAGGGAAACAATCAGCCCCAGCATTTT
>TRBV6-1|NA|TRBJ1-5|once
CASTEVESRNQPQHF
TGTGCCAGCACGGAGGTGGAGAGTCGCAATCAGCCCCAGCATTTT
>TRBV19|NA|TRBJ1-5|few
CASSIQGKGNQPQHF
TGTGCCAGTAGTATTCAGGGGAAAGGCAATCAGCCCCAGCATTTT
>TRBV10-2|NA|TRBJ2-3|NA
CASSEGWGRGTDTQYF
TGCGCCAGCAGTGAGGGCTGGGGCCGCGGCACAGATACGCAGTATTTT
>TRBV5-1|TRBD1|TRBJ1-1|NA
CASSLGTGGAEAFF
TGCGCCAGCAGCTTGGGTACAGGGGGGGCTGAAGCTTTCTTT